This TCR beta chain was obtained from a study of blood T cell repertoires in COVID-19. Study-wide background: Acute and convalescent COVID-19 specimens originated in the United States, Italy and Spain. T cells, B-cell-depleted T cells, or PBMCs provided the cDNA or gDNA that served as material.

The V gene end was trimmed by 10 bases and the J gene end by 4 bases; junction bases not matched to a gene: 13. The CDR3 consists of 17 residues. Per the germline V gene, CDR1 is LNHDA and CDR2 is SQIVND (reference sequence). In the original processing: Quantification of nucleated cells was approximated via reference gene primer amplification. Sequenced by immunoSEQ multiplex PCR; TCRdb stores in-frame clones only, minus some. For V, J and clone size, that table is used; D and trimming come from the DNA. This sample carries under 250,000 clones, around 85% of them seen once, and the ten largest clones take approximately 6.2%.

Sequencing was performed on peripheral blood. This clonotype was sampled from a man aged 55 to 70 with acute or convalescent COVID-19. This chain uses TRBV19 with TRBJ2-2; 12 positions match TRBD2. CDR3 bases: TGTGCCACCCGACTGTGGGGACTAGCGGGTAGCACCGGGGAGCTGTTTTTT. It yields the protein CATRLWGLAGSTGELFF.